The source of this T cell receptor beta chain is a study of PD-1 blockade in classical Hodgkin lymphoma. Note on this clone: Its matching antigen is unknown.

Whole-study findings and limits: Reports indicated that newly diagnosed patients had lower baseline TCR diversity than healthy donors did. Repertoire differences have undefined causes, possibly disease activity or prior therapy.

The ends were cut back, 6 bases at V and 4 bases at J, with 15 bases in the middle. Germline CDR1 reads LGHNA; CDR2 reads YNFKEQ. The CDR3 has 14 residues. As for time point: newly diagnosed, previously untreated cHL patient sample. The assay was immunoSEQ multiplex PCR, and TCRdb's table has in-frame clones only and misses some. This sample carries around 27,000 clones, roughly nine tenths of them seen once, and the ten largest clones take roughly 3.8%. The rearrangement joins TRBV4-2 to TRBJ1-2; D is unresolved. Source material: peripheral blood mononuclear cells (PBMCs). The TCR originated in a human donor with classical Hodgkin lymphoma. CDR3 nucleotide sequence: TGTGCCAGCAGAGACTCTCCATCGGGCTATGGCTACACCTTC. Protein product: CASRDSPSGYGYTF.